The 23 T cell receptor beta chains below were found in one sample sequenced in a study of shared clonotypes between healthy human individuals. Positive CCR7 selection of CD45RO-negative cells yielded the naive CD8 cells, and terminally differentiated effector memory CD45RA+ cells were excluded. Using immunoSEQ multiplex PCR, the repertoire was profiled, and TCRdb retains in-frame clones only, with some absent. The sample lists around 2,000,000 clones, roughly 94% occurring once. Sequenced sample: naive CD8+ T cells sorted from blood. All receptors derive from a man younger than 35 in good health.

This clone appeared once. The rearrangement joins TRBV4-1 to TRBJ2-7; D not certain. This CDR3 comprises 14 residues. V was cut by 1 base and J by 1 base, with 8 bases left in between. CDR1 and CDR2 (germline): MGHRA, YSYEKL. CDR3 DNA sequence: TGCGCCAGCAGCCAAGGGCTTAATTCCTACGAGCAGTACTTC. Translation gives CASSQGLNSYEQYF.

The chain combines TRBV7-9 with TRBJ2-7; D not certain. From germline, CDR1 is SEHNR and CDR2 FQNEAQ (reference sequence). The CDR3 has 12 residues. The V end was cut by 6 bases, the J end by 7 bases, with 13 bases between. The CDR3 loop is CASRPLELEQYF. CDR3 nucleotide sequence: TGTGCCAGCAGACCCCTTGAATTAGAGCAGTACTTC. Filled out from reference TRBV7-9 and TRBJ2-7, the complete variable domain reads DTGVSQNPRHKITKRGQNVTFRCDPISEHNRLYWYRQTLGQGPEFLTYFQNEAQLEKSRLLSDRFSAERPKGSFSTLEIQRTEQGDSAMYLCASRPLELEQYFGPGTRLTVT.

The chain carries TRBV29-1 and TRBJ2-7, with D unclear. Trimming left V 4 bases short and J 3 bases short, with 10 bases between. Germline V gene data show CDR1 as SQVTM and CDR2 as ANQGSEA. CDR3 length: 12 amino acids. The CDR3 sequence is CSVATIDYEQYF. DNA for the CDR3: TGCAGCGTTGCGACGATAGACTACGAGCAGTACTTC.

This clone has more than one count but fewer than ten. The sample has other DNA sequences that encode this CDR3 too. The V gene is TRBV30, the J gene TRBJ2-5; D is ambiguous. V lost 0 bases and J lost 5, with 4 bases in between. Germline CDR1 GTSNPN, CDR2 SVGIG (reference sequence). This CDR3 is 11 amino acids long. The CDR3 DNA is TGTGCCTGGAGTGTCGGGGAGACCCAGTACTTC. It encodes CAWSVGETQYF.

This chain links TRBV19 with TRBJ2-1; D unclear. The CDR3 is made up of 15 amino acids. Looked up from germline, CDR1 is LNHDA and CDR2 is SQIVND (reference sequence). V lost 3 bases to trimming and J lost 0 bases, with 9 bases between them. The CDR3 DNA is TGTGCCAGTAGTATCGAACTTTACTCCTACAATGAGCAGTTCTTC. Translation: CASSIELYSYNEQFF.

Of note for this clone: In the same sample, other DNA sequences code for this CDR3. V usage is TRBV27 and J usage is TRBJ2-2; D is undetermined. The CDR3 length is 14 residues. Looked up from germline, CDR1 is MNHEY and CDR2 is SMNVEV (reference sequence). Deletions cut 2 bases from V and 0 bases from J, with 4 bases between. The DNA of the CDR3 is TGTGCCAGCAGTTTAGGTACGAACACCGGGGAGCTGTTTTTT. Residues: CASSLGTNTGELFF.

The chain joins TRBV5-1 to TRBJ2-5, with a possible D match to TRBD1 (5 bases). V gave up 1 base and J gave up 2 bases, with 9 bases separating them. The CDR3 length is 14 residues. Germline V CDR1 and CDR2: SGHRS, YFSETQ. CDR3 coding DNA: TGCGCCAGCAGCTTGTATCAGGGACAAGAGACCCAGTACTTC. Protein sequence: CASSLYQGQETQYF.

The chain joins TRBV7-2 to TRBJ2-7, with D possibly TRBD2 on 6 matching bases. CDR1 and CDR2 from the germline V gene are SGHTA and FQGNSA. The length of the CDR3 is 15 residues. V lost 4 bases and J 3 bases, leaving 16 bases between the germline ends. CDR3 sequence: CASSSKTSRGYEQYF. In DNA form, the CDR3 reads TGTGCCAGCAGCTCCAAGACTAGTCGGGGCTACGAGCAGTACTTC. The full variable domain, completed using reference TRBV7-2 and TRBJ2-7, is GAGVSQSPSNKVTEKGKDVELRCDPISGHTALYWYRQSLGQGLEFLIYFQGNSAPDKSGLPSDRFSAERTGGSVSTLTIQRTQQEDSAVYLCASSSKTSRGYEQYFGPGTRLTVT.

The chain carries TRBV9 and TRBJ2-7, with D uncertain. Germline lookup yields CDR1 SGDLS and CDR2 YYNGEE. Trimming left V 4 bases short and J 1 base short, with 27 bases between. The CDR3 runs to 19 residues. The CDR3 here is CASSPEPETTTLASYEQYF. The CDR3 coding sequence is TGTGCCAGCAGCCCAGAGCCCGAAACAACGACGCTCGCATCCTACGAGCAGTACTTC.

The chain carries TRBV7-2 and TRBJ2-1; 10 bases line up with TRBD2. The CDR3 is 16 residues long. V trimming: 5 bases; J trimming: 2 bases; junction bases outside the gene matches: 6. Germline loops: CDR1 SGHTA, CDR2 FQGNSA. The DNA for the CDR3 is TGTGCCAGCAGCCAATCCCTAGCGGGGGCCTACAATGAGCAGTTCTTC. Protein sequence: CASSQSLAGAYNEQFF.

The genes are TRBV6-1 and TRBJ2-2; tentative D call: TRBD2 (5 bases). CDR1 is MNHNS, CDR2 SASEGT, per germline. V was pared by 2 bases and J by 0 bases, with 19 bases between. The CDR3 is made up of 19 amino acids. CDR3 coding DNA: TGTGCCAGCAGTGAACCTTCATGGTTGGAGCGGTCGAACACCGGGGAGCTGTTTTTT. This gives the protein CASSEPSWLERSNTGELFF.

The V gene is TRBV30, the J gene TRBJ2-2, with D uncertain. Germline V CDR1 and CDR2: GTSNPN, SVGIG (reference sequence). V shed 1 base and J shed 9 bases, with 3 bases lying between them. The CDR3 is made up of 10 amino acids. The CDR3 sequence is CAWSERELFF. Here the CDR3 DNA reads TGTGCCTGGAGTGAACGGGAGCTGTTTTTT.

DNA for the CDR3: TGTGCCAGCAGCCAAGATAAAGCGGGGAAGAACACCGGGGAGCTGTTTTTT. This codes for CASSQDKAGKNTGELFF. The rearrangement links TRBV4-2 to TRBJ2-2, with 7 bases matching TRBD2. Trimming took 0 bases from V and 1 from J; bases not matched to a gene: 5. Germline assignment: CDR1 LGHNA and CDR2 YNFKEQ. The CDR3 runs to 17 residues.

This chain uses TRBV27 with TRBJ2-1; 7 bases match TRBD2. Unmatched junction bases numbered 5, after V lost 4 bases and J lost 8 bases. Germline CDR1 MNHEY, CDR2 SMNVEV (reference sequence). The CDR3 has 13 amino acids. CDR3 bases: TGTGCCAGCAGTTCCGGGGGGAGCGATGAGCAGTTCTTC. Amino acids: CASSSGGSDEQFF.

The chain uses TRBV5-5 and TRBJ1-1; D remains unclear. From germline, CDR1 is SGHKS and CDR2 YYEKEE (reference sequence). Trimming cost V 2 bases and J 1 base, with 12 bases left between them. The CDR3 runs to 15 residues. The CDR3 coding sequence is TGTGCCAGCAGCTTATGGATTCTAGGGAACACTGAAGCTTTCTTT. Its translation: CASSLWILGNTEAFF.

V is TRBV10-3 and J is TRBJ2-1; 9 bases agree with TRBD1. V lost 10 bases, J lost 5 bases, and 9 bases stayed unmatched. CDR1 ENHRY and CDR2 SYGVKD come from the germline V gene. The CDR3 consists of 14 residues. The CDR3: CATGDRDENNEQFF. In DNA form, the CDR3 reads TGTGCCACGGGGGACAGGGATGAGAACAATGAGCAGTTCTTC.

The CDR3 protein is CASSSRDRGTDTQYF. DNA of the CDR3: TGCGCCAGCAGCTCCCGGGACAGGGGCACAGATACGCAGTATTTT. The chain uses TRBV4-1 and TRBJ2-3; 9 nucleotides line up with TRBD1. Per the germline V gene, CDR1 is MGHRA and CDR2 is YSYEKL. The ends lost 5 bases at V and 1 base at J; junction bases unmatched: 4. The CDR3 loop spans 15 amino acids.

The CDR3 DNA follows: TGCGCCAGCAGCCAAGATGGAGGCAGACCCCAGAATTCACCCCTCCACTTT. As protein: CASSQDGGRPQNSPLHF. The chain combines TRBV4-1 with TRBJ1-6; D is undetermined. Deletions cut 0 bases from V and 7 bases from J, with 16 bases between. The CDR3 totals 17 residues. Germline loops: CDR1 MGHRA, CDR2 YSYEKL.

The chain links TRBV6-6 to TRBJ1-4; TRBD1 matches 7 bases. The length of the CDR3 is 15 residues. The germline gives CDR1 MNHNY, CDR2 SVGAGI (reference sequence). Trimming removed 6 bases from V and 8 bases from J; junction bases left unmatched: 12. The CDR3 region has the DNA TGTGCCAGCAGCAGGACAACAGGGACAGAGGAAAAACTGTTTTTT. Translating gives CASSRTTGTEEKLFF.

The chain couples TRBV5-6 to TRBJ2-7, with 8 bases matching TRBD1. V gave up 3 bases and J gave up 5 bases; unmatched junction bases: 13. Germline loops: CDR1 SGHDT, CDR2 YYEEEE. The CDR3 is made up of 16 amino acids. The CDR3 bases are TGTGCCAGCAGCTCCGCACGTCGGACAGGGACCGACGAGCAGTACTTC. Translating it yields CASSSARRTGTDEQYF.

This clone was picked up one time. The chain uses TRBV4-1 and TRBJ2-5; D is tentatively TRBD1 or TRBD2 (5 bases each). The CDR3 runs to 16 residues. The V end was cut by 3 bases, the J end by 5 bases, with 19 bases between. The germline V gene encodes CDR1 MGHRA and CDR2 YSYEKL. The CDR3: CASSHHTSGALETQYF. The CDR3 bases are TGCGCCAGCAGCCATCATACGTCCGGGGCCCTGGAGACCCAGTACTTC.

V is TRBV4-2 and J is TRBJ2-7; a possible D gene is TRBD1 (8 bases). The CDR3 contains 15 residues. Trimming stripped 5 bases from V and 1 base from J, with 15 bases between. Germline-derived CDR1 and CDR2 are LGHNA and YNFKEQ. CDR3 sequence (DNA): TGTGCCAGCAGCTTCACAGGGGGAGGGTCCTACGAGCAGTACTTC. Translating gives CASSFTGGGSYEQYF.

The chain uses TRBV30 and TRBJ2-7; maybe TRBD2 (6 bases). The CDR3 contains 14 residues. With 6 bases removed from V and 7 bases from J, the gap between germline ends came to 22 bases. Germline assignment: CDR1 GTSNPN and CDR2 SVGIG (reference sequence). CDR3: CACTVRAGDLEQYF. DNA of the CDR3: TGTGCCTGCACGGTCCGGGCCGGGGACTTGGAGCAGTACTTC.